By its share, the clone carrying this T cell receptor (beta chain) is medium-sized. The data originate from a study of graft-versus-host responses after intestinal transplantation. For the study at large: Recipients had multivisceral, liver-intestinal, or isolated intestinal transplants. Anti-thymocyte globulin served as induction for all recipients, who then took tacrolimus and steroids for about three years. Study results and caveats: Detected in recipient marrow were GvH clones, some of which were first observed in ileum or blood. The highest levels of circulating GvH clones went along with early declines in HvG clones after transplant.

The authors seeded 200,000 CFSE-labeled responder cells together with 200,000 irradiated stimulator cells tagged with violet dye. Profiled with immunoSEQ multiplex PCR; TCRdb holds only in-frame clones, not every one. The table has several thousand clones, less than 25% seen once; the top ten hold approximately 6%. The V gene end was trimmed by 0 bases and the J gene end by 7 bases; junction bases not matched to a gene: 9. The CDR3 sequence is 18 residues long. Per the germline V gene, CDR1 is LGHNA and CDR2 is YNFKEQ. This specimen consisted of alloreactive CD8+ T cells from a mixed lymphocyte reaction culture, obtained before transplantation. The subset was: CFSE-low proliferating T cells sorted from roughly six-day pre-transplant mixed lymphocyte reaction (GvH or HvG direction). This TCR derives from a human patient who was an organ donor for intestinal transplantation. The chain is built from TRBV4-2 and TRBJ2-4; TRBD2 matches at 13 bases. The CDR3 reads CASSQEQLAGGPSNIQYF. As DNA, the CDR3 is TGTGCCAGCAGCCAAGAACAACTAGCGGGAGGGCCTTCGAACATTCAGTACTTC.